One and the same sample provided the 26 T cell receptor beta chains below, sequenced in a study of human T cells and chemical hapten exposure. Indicated time point: pre-sensitization, week 0. Specified treatment: therapeutic diphenylcyclopropenone sensitization with weekly scalp DPC. TCRdb recomputed calls from the RACE reads with MiXCR, one row per CDR3 protein. The repertoire includes about 270,000 distinct CDR3 sequences, approximately 7.5% of them detected once, and 1.2% sits in the top ten. The input for sequencing was whole blood, taken in connection with sensitization to the hapten diphenylcyclopropenone (DPC). The receptors originated from a man younger than 35 with alopecia areata. Some clones in this sample may be carry-over from other donors' samples.

This clonotype occurred many times. The CDR3 DNA sequence: TGCGCCAGCAGCCCGGGACACCGGGACACTGAAGCTTTCTTT. It translates to CASSPGHRDTEAFF. V usage is TRBV5-1 and J usage is TRBJ1-1; D perhaps matches TRBD1 (6 bases). V lost 4 bases to trimming and J lost 3 bases, with 13 bases between them. This CDR3 region has 14 residues. Germline CDR1 reads SGHRS; CDR2 reads YFSETQ.

The rearrangement uses TRBV28 and TRBJ2-7; D is unclear. The germline V gene encodes CDR1 MDHEN and CDR2 SYDVKM. This CDR3 is 13 amino acids long. V was shortened by 6 bases and J by 6 bases, with 15 bases between the two germline ends. The CDR3 loop is CASRSSLNPEQYF. The CDR3 DNA reads TGTGCCAGCAGATCATCCCTAAACCCCGAGCAGTACTTC.

A note on this clonotype: The junction departs from germline at one end; a sequencing error may be responsible. The DNA of the CDR3 is TGTGCCAGCAGCTCTGCCTTTCCCGCAACCAATTCACCCATCCACTTT. It translates to CASSSAFPATNSPIHF. V gene TRBV6-5 combines with J gene TRBJ1-6, with D unclear. From germline, CDR1 is MNHEY and CDR2 SVGAGI. This CDR3 has 16 residues.

The chain carries TRBV9 and TRBJ1-1; D may be TRBD1 (5 bases). Germline V gene data show CDR1 as SGDLS and CDR2 as YYNGEE. V shed 0 bases and J shed 0 bases, with 9 bases lying between them. The CDR3 has 15 amino acids. For the CDR3, the DNA is TGTGCCAGCAGCGTAGGAGGACACCTGAACACTGAAGCTTTCTTT. Translating gives CASSVGGHLNTEAFF.

This clonotype was recorded many times. The chain employs TRBV7-8 and TRBJ1-5; 8 nucleotides match TRBD1. This CDR3 is 15 amino acids long. Germline V gene data show CDR1 as SGHVS and CDR2 as FQNEAQ. Trimming cost V 2 bases and J 6 bases; bases outside gene matches: 6. The CDR3 coding sequence is TGTGCCAGCAGCTTAAACCGGACAGGGCCTCAGCCCCAGCATTTT. Its protein product is CASSLNRTGPQPQHF.

This clonotype has a handful of counts. The chain couples TRBV5-1 to TRBJ1-1; no definite D call. V was trimmed by 1 base and J by 1 base, leaving 8 bases between them. CDR3 length equals 14 residues. CDR1 SGHRS and CDR2 YFSETQ come from the germline V gene. As DNA, the CDR3 is TGCGCCAGCAGCTTGCAGGCGGGGAACACTGAAGCTTTCTTT. Protein: CASSLQAGNTEAFF.

This sequence joins TRBV6-6 and TRBJ1-3; 9 nucleotides align to TRBD1. This CDR3 comprises 18 residues. J gave up 2 bases and V 0 bases, and 8 bases lay outside the gene matches. Germline V CDR1 and CDR2: MNHNY, SVGAGI (reference sequence). The CDR3 DNA is TGTGCCAGCAGTTACTCGCGGCAACAGGGGGCGGCTGGAAACACCATATATTTT. This codes for CASSYSRQQGAAGNTIYF.

This clonotype was seen repeatedly, ten times or more. This rearrangement joins TRBV4-3 to TRBJ1-5, with TRBD1 as a possible D gene (5 bases). Germline assignment: CDR1 LGHNA and CDR2 YSLEER. With 0 bases removed from V and 7 bases from J, the gap between germline ends came to 7 bases. There are 13 residues in the CDR3. The CDR3 sequence: CASSQDRGQPQHF. CDR3 in DNA: TGCGCCAGCAGCCAAGATAGGGGCCAGCCCCAGCATTTT.

Ten or more counts support this clonotype. The CDR3 region is CSALSGGGFNEQFF. CDR3 in DNA: TGCAGTGCCCTAAGCGGGGGAGGGTTCAATGAGCAGTTCTTC. The chain links TRBV20-1 to TRBJ2-1, with TRBD2 identical over 8 bases. J was trimmed by 6 bases and V by 6 bases; bases with no gene match: 10. CDR3 size: 14 residues. Germline V CDR1 and CDR2: DFQATT, SNEGSKA (reference sequence).

This clonotype has more than one count but fewer than ten. J is TRBJ1-4 and V is TRBV7-9; D might be TRBD1 (5 bases). Trimming removed 0 bases at V and 5 bases at J, with 10 bases between. The CDR3 is made up of 15 amino acids. Germline values: CDR1 SEHNR, CDR2 FQNEAQ (reference sequence). The DNA for the CDR3 is TGTGCCAGCAGCTTAGCGGGACTCCAGAATGAAAAACTGTTTTTT. Protein product: CASSLAGLQNEKLFF.

Ten or more counts support this clonotype. The chain combines TRBV28 with TRBJ1-1; tentatively, D is TRBD1 (5 bases). Germline CDR1 MDHEN, CDR2 SYDVKM. This CDR3 has 14 amino acids. V was trimmed by 3 bases and J by 1 base, leaving 9 bases between them. CDR3: CASSLGGGNTEAFF. CDR3 in DNA: TGTGCCAGCAGTTTGGGTGGGGGGAACACTGAAGCTTTCTTT.

This clonotype was seen more than once but under ten times. This chain uses TRBV5-1 with TRBJ2-2; a possible D gene is TRBD1 (5 bases). The ends were cut back, 1 base at V and 0 bases at J, with 10 bases in the middle. The CDR3 has 16 amino acids. Germline V gives CDR1 SGHRS, CDR2 YFSETQ. CDR3 sequence reads: CASSLMRQPNTGELFF. The CDR3, as DNA: TGCGCCAGCAGCTTGATGAGACAGCCGAACACCGGGGAGCTGTTTTTT. The full variable domain, in which reference TRBV5-1 and TRBJ2-2 provide the parts outside the CDR3, is KAGVTQTPRYLIKTRGQQVTLSCSPISGHRSVSWYQQTPGQGLQFLFEYFSETQRNKGNFPGRFSGRQFSNSRSEMNVSTLELGDSALYLCASSLMRQPNTGELFFGEGSRLTVL.

This clonotype has ten or more counts. V usage is TRBV9 and J usage is TRBJ2-3; D may be TRBD2 (7 bases). In germline, CDR1 is SGDLS, CDR2 YYNGEE. Trimming took 4 bases from V and 1 from J, leaving 13 bases between them. The CDR3 runs to 15 residues. The CDR3 DNA reads as TGTGCCAGCAGCATTGCGGGGGCCCGCACAGATACGCAGTATTTT. It encodes CASSIAGARTDTQYF.

The CDR3 DNA reads as TGCAGCGTCGGCCCAGCACTGCAGGGCCCTAACACCGGGGAGCTGTTTTTT. The encoded protein is CSVGPALQGPNTGELFF. V is TRBV29-1 and J is TRBJ2-2; D may be TRBD1 (5 bases). The CDR3 has 17 amino acids. The V end lost 6 bases, the J end lost 2 bases, and 22 bases lay between the germline ends. CDR1 SQVTM and CDR2 ANQGSEA come from the germline V gene.

The chain recombines TRBV10-3 with TRBJ2-2; tentatively, D is TRBD2 (5 bases). The V and J ends lost 1 base and 4 bases respectively, with 10 bases between them. Per the germline V gene, CDR1 is ENHRY and CDR2 is SYGVKD. CDR3 length equals 15 residues. Written as DNA, the CDR3 is TGTGCCATCAGTGAGTTCACAGCGGCCACCGGGGAGCTGTTTTTT. Amino acids: CAISEFTAATGELFF.

The table lists this clonotype with a few counts. J is TRBJ1-6 and V is TRBV27; no firm D call. CDR3 length: 17 residues. Germline CDR1 MNHEY, CDR2 SMNVEV (reference sequence). Trimming left V 5 bases short and J 3 bases short, with 17 bases between. In DNA form, the CDR3 reads TGTGCCAGCAGTCCGATCGGAGAACTTGACTATAATTCACCCCTCCACTTT. Its translation: CASSPIGELDYNSPLHF.

This clonotype was detected a few times. The V and J genes are TRBV7-2 and TRBJ2-2, with D perhaps matching TRBD2 (5 bases). The CDR3 covers 13 residues. Germline V gene sequence: CDR1 SGHTA, CDR2 FQGNSA. V was shortened by 5 bases and J by 9 bases, with 13 bases between the two germline ends. The CDR3 region is CASSPWRTRELFF. As DNA, the CDR3 is TGTGCCAGCAGCCCATGGAGGACTCGGGAGCTGTTTTTT.

This clonotype has only a few counts. The rearrangement links TRBV11-3 to TRBJ2-1; weak D call: TRBD2 (6 bases). CDR1 is SGHNT, CDR2 YENEEA, per germline. This CDR3 contains 15 residues. With 2 bases removed from V and 3 bases from J, the gap between germline ends came to 11 bases. The CDR3 DNA sequence: TGTGCCAGCAGCTTACGCGAGACTAGCTACAATGAGCAGTTCTTC. Encoded protein: CASSLRETSYNEQFF. Supplemented by reference TRBV11-3 and TRBJ2-1, the full variable domain reads EAGVVQSPRYKIIEKKQPVAFWCNPISGHNTLYWYLQNLGQGPELLIRYENEEAVDDSQLPKDRFSAERLKGVDSTLKIQPAELGDSAVYLCASSLRETSYNEQFFGPGTRLTVL.

This clonotype was seen a few times. The gene calls are TRBV29-1 and TRBJ2-1; possible D gene TRBD1, 5 bases. The ends were cut back, 3 bases at V and 3 bases at J, with 9 bases in the middle. The CDR3 covers 13 residues. Germline lookup yields CDR1 SQVTM and CDR2 ANQGSEA. CDR3 bases: TGCAGCGTTGACCCAGGGTACTACAATGAGCAGTTCTTC. Translating gives CSVDPGYYNEQFF.

The table lists this clonotype with a few counts. The chain has TRBV20-1 and TRBJ2-4; TRBD1 matches at 8 bases. CDR3 length equals 14 residues. Trimming at V came to 5 bases and at J to 4 bases, leaving 7 bases not matched to a gene. Germline-derived CDR1 and CDR2 are DFQATT and SNEGSKA (reference sequence). The DNA for the CDR3 is TGCAGTGCTGGGGGGACAGGCCTTAAAAACATTCAGTACTTC. It encodes CSAGGTGLKNIQYF.

The gene calls are TRBV7-8 and TRBJ2-1; D perhaps matches TRBD2 (5 bases). The V gene's germline CDR1 is SGHVS and CDR2 FQNEAQ. V lost 1 base to trimming and J lost 2 bases, with 9 bases between them. CDR3 length equals 15 residues. The CDR3 protein is CASSLDAGTYNEQFF. The CDR3 region has the DNA TGTGCCAGCAGCTTAGACGCCGGGACCTACAATGAGCAGTTCTTC.

The rearrangement joins TRBV6-2 or TRBV6-3 to TRBJ1-3; D perhaps matches TRBD1 (6 bases). CDR3 size: 16 residues. Trimming pared 4 bases from V and 0 bases from J, leaving 13 bases between. Germline V gives CDR1 MNHEY, CDR2 SVGEGT. As DNA, the CDR3 is TGTGCCAGCAGTTTAAACCGGGACATCTCTGGAAACACCATATATTTT. This sequence encodes CASSLNRDISGNTIYF.

This chain connects TRBV7-2 to TRBJ1-5, with 7 positions matching TRBD1. The CDR3 extends over 14 amino acids. V lost 4 bases to trimming and J lost 4 bases; unmatched junction nucleotides: 4. The germline gives CDR1 SGHTA, CDR2 FQGNSA. CDR3 DNA: TGTGCCAGCAGCTCGGCACAGGGGAATCAGCCCCAGCATTTT. This encodes CASSSAQGNQPQHF.

A few counts support this clonotype. The V call is TRBV29-1, the J call TRBJ2-1, with a tentative D call TRBD1 (6 bases). From germline, CDR1 is SQVTM and CDR2 ANQGSEA. Trimming pared 7 bases from V and 6 bases from J, leaving 13 bases between. The CDR3 runs to 12 residues. CDR3 DNA: TGCAGCGCTGGGGGCAATCGCAATGAGCAGTTCTTC. This encodes CSAGGNRNEQFF.

V usage is TRBV7-6 and J usage is TRBJ1-2; TRBD1 matches at 8 bases. With V trimmed by 0 bases and J by 4 bases, 7 bases remained unmatched. CDR1 and CDR2 from the germline V gene are SGHVS and FNYEAQ. The CDR3 sequence is 16 residues long. The CDR3 is CASSLASTGAGYGYTF. CDR3 DNA: TGTGCCAGCAGCTTAGCCTCGACAGGGGCGGGCTATGGCTACACCTTC.

This clonotype has a handful of counts. The rearrangement uses TRBV7-9 and TRBJ1-2, with 7 nucleotides matching TRBD1. The CDR3 has 12 residues. The junction had 1 base not matched to a gene; V was cut back by 0 bases and J by 9 bases. Germline CDR1 reads SEHNR; CDR2 reads FQNEAQ (reference sequence). The CDR3 reads CASSLADRSYTF. The CDR3 coding sequence is TGTGCCAGCAGCTTAGCGGACAGGAGCTACACCTTC.